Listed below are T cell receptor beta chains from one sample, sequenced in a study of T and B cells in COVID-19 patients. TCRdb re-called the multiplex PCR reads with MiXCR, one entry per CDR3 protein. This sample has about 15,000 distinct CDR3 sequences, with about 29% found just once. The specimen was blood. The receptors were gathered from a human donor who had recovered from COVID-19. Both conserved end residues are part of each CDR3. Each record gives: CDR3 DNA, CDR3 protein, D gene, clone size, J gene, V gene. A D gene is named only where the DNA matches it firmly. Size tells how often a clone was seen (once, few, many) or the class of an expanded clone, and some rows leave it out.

TGTTCCTCGCTGGGGGTCTATGGCTACACCTTC,CSSLGVYGYTF,-,-,TRBJ1-2,TRBV19
TGTGCCAGCAGCCGAGAGGGGGGCGCAGCCCACGAGCAGTACTTC,CASSREGGAAHEQYF,-,-,TRBJ2-7,TRBV5-4
TGTGCCTGGGCCCTCGGTCAAGATACGCAGTATTTT,CAWALGQDTQYF,-,medium-sized,TRBJ2-3,TRBV30
TGTGCCAGCTCACCACCCTGGACTAGCGGGGGGGCTAGCACAGATACGCAGTATTTT,CASSPPWTSGGASTDTQYF,TRBD2,-,TRBJ2-3,TRBV18
TGTGCCACCAGTCCCTCCCCAAATTCCTACGAGCAGTACTTC,CATSPSPNSYEQYF,-,-,TRBJ2-7,TRBV24-1
TGTGCCAGCAGCTTACAAACTAGCGGGAGGCACCTTGAGCAGTTCTTC,CASSLQTSGRHLEQFF,TRBD2,few,TRBJ2-1,TRBV5-6
TGTGCCTGGAGTAAACCGACAGGGGGCCGCAGAGAGACCCAGTACTTC,CAWSKPTGGRRETQYF,TRBD1,few,TRBJ2-5,TRBV30
TGTGCCAGCAGCTTGGGGGGGGAGTGGGAGACCCAGTACTTC,CASSLGGEWETQYF,-,few,TRBJ2-5,TRBV5-4
TGTGCCAGCAGCTTAACTGGAGCTGGCACAGATACGCAGTATTTT,CASSLTGAGTDTQYF,-,few,TRBJ2-3,TRBV7-2
TGTGCCAGCAGCACAAAGGACAGGGGCGAACTCCTAGGGTCCTACGAGCAGTACTTC,CASSTKDRGELLGSYEQYF,TRBD1,few,TRBJ2-7,TRBV12-3/TRBV12-4
TGTGCCACCAGCAGAGGACTAGCGGGGGGCGAGCAGTACTTC,CATSRGLAGGEQYF,TRBD2,-,TRBJ2-7,TRBV15
TGTGCCAGCAGTGGGGGCGATGAGACCGGGGAGCTGTTTTTT,CASSGGDETGELFF,-,medium-sized,TRBJ2-2,TRBV12-3/TRBV12-4
TGTGCCAGCCGAGTAGGTTACGAGCAGTACTTC,CASRVGYEQYF,-,medium-sized,TRBJ2-7,TRBV27
TGCGCCAGCAGCCACGGGACAGTCAATTCACCCCTCCACTTT,CASSHGTVNSPLHF,TRBD1,-,TRBJ1-6,TRBV10-1
TGTGCCAGCAGCCCGAGGTCGGGAACCAGCACAGATACGCAGTATTTT,CASSPRSGTSTDTQYF,-,few,TRBJ2-3,TRBV7-6
TGTGCCAGCAGGGAGGGGGGGTATTCCCTCCACTTT,CASREGGYSLHF,-,few,TRBJ1-6,TRBV12-3/TRBV12-4
TGTGCCAGCAGTTACCACCCTCGGGGGGCGATACAAGAGACCCAGTACTTC,CASSYHPRGAIQETQYF,-,-,TRBJ2-5,TRBV6-5
TGTGCCAGCTCACCACCTGGGGAATACGAGCAGTACTTC,CASSPPGEYEQYF,-,few,TRBJ2-7,TRBV18
TGCAGCGCGGAAGGTTTACAAAGCTCCTACAATGAGCAGTTCTTC,CSAEGLQSSYNEQFF,-,medium-sized,TRBJ2-1,TRBV29-1
TGTGCCACCAGTGGAGGCGCCTCTCAGCCCCAGCATTTT,CATSGGASQPQHF,-,-,TRBJ1-5,TRBV24-1
TGTGCCAGCAGCTTGGAGACAGGGTTTAATGAAAAACTGTTTTTT,CASSLETGFNEKLFF,TRBD1,-,TRBJ1-4,TRBV5-6
TGTGCCACCAGTGATATTGGACAGGGTGTGATGGAGCAGTACTTC,CATSDIGQGVMEQYF,TRBD1,-,TRBJ2-7,TRBV24-1
TGTGCCAGCTCTCACGGCACCGGGGAGCTGTTTTTT,CASSHGTGELFF,-,many,TRBJ2-2,TRBV18
TGTGCCAGCAGGTACTCTGGGGCCAACGTCCTGACTTTC,CASRYSGANVLTF,-,medium-sized,TRBJ2-6,TRBV5-6
TGTGCCAGCAGCCCTGGGCTAGAGCAGTTCTTC,CASSPGLEQFF,-,few,TRBJ2-1,TRBV7-6
TGTGCCAGCAGTCCCGGGACTAGCGGGAGCTACAATGAGCAGTTCTTC,CASSPGTSGSYNEQFF,TRBD2,few,TRBJ2-1,TRBV6-5
TGTGCCAGCAGCCGTACACCTAATGAGCAGTTCTTC,CASSRTPNEQFF,-,medium-sized,TRBJ2-1,TRBV6-5
TGTGCCAGCAGAGCAGCTGGCTACACCTTC,CASRAAGYTF,-,-,TRBJ1-2,TRBV6-5
TGTGCCAGCAGTTTAATAGACGGCGAAGGCACCATATATTTT,CASSLIDGEGTIYF,-,few,TRBJ1-3,TRBV6-5
TGTGCCAGCAGTTTAGTCTCTGGGAGCACAGATACGCAGTATTTT,CASSLVSGSTDTQYF,-,few,TRBJ2-3,TRBV12-3/TRBV12-4
TGTGCCAGCAGCTTAACTAGCGGGGCATCCACCGGGGAGCTGTTTTTT,CASSLTSGASTGELFF,TRBD2,-,TRBJ2-2,TRBV7-2
TGTGCCAGCAGCAAAGAGGGCCTAGCGGTAGAGACCCAGTACTTC,CASSKEGLAVETQYF,-,-,TRBJ2-5,TRBV21-1
TGTGCCAGCAGTTTAGGGGTGAGTCAGCCCCAGCATTTT,CASSLGVSQPQHF,-,few,TRBJ1-5,TRBV27
TGTGCCAGCAGTTACTCCGGGGACCACTCTGGAAACACCATATATTTT,CASSYSGDHSGNTIYF,-,-,TRBJ1-3,TRBV6-2/TRBV6-3
TGTGCCACCAGCAGCCCTACGGAACCCAATCAGCCCCAGCATTTT,CATSSPTEPNQPQHF,-,-,TRBJ1-5,TRBV15
TGTGCCAGTAGTGGGGACCGAAATCAGCCCCAGCATTTT,CASSGDRNQPQHF,-,many,TRBJ1-5,TRBV19
TGTGCCAGCACTCCCTCGACAGGCACTGAAGCTTTCTTT,CASTPSTGTEAFF,-,few,TRBJ1-1,TRBV27
TGTGCCAGCAGCTTAGCGCTAGGGACAGGGAGGGTATCCGTCCCCGAGCAGTACTTC,CASSLALGTGRVSVPEQYF,TRBD1,once,TRBJ2-7,TRBV5-6